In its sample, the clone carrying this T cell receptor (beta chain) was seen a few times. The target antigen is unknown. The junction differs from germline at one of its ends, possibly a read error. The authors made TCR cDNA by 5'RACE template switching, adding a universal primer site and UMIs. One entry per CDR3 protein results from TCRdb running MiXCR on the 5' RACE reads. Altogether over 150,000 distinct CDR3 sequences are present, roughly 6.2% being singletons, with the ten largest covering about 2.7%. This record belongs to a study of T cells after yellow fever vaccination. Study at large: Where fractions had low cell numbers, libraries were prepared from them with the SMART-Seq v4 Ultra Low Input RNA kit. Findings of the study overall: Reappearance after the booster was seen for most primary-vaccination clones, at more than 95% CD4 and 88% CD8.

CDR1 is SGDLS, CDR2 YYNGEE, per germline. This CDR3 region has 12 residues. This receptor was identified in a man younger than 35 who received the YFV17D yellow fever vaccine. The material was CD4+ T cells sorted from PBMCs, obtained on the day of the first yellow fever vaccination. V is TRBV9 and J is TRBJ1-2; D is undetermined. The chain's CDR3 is CASSPRQGPFSF. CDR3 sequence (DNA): TGTGCCAGCAGCCCCCGTCAAGGGCCCTTTTCCTTC.